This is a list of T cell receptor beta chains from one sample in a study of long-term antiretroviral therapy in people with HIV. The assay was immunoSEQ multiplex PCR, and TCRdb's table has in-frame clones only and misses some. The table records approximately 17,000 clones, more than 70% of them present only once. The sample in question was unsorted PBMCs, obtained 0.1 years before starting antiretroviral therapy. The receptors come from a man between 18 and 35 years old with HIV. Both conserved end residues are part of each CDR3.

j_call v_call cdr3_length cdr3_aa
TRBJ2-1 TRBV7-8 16 CASSPAGLVRANEQFF
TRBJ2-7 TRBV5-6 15 CASSSPGLATYEQYF
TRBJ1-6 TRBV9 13 CASSVAYNSPLHF
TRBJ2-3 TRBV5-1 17 CASSFGPLPTSTDTQYF
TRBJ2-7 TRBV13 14 CASSFTSSDYEQYF
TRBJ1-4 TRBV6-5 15 CASSRSSSTNEKLFF
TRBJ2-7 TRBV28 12 CASSLEGYEQYF
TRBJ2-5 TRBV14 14 CASSQMEVKETQYF
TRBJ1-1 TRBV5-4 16 CASSLASGRVATEAFF
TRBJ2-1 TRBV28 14 CASSPSGTSSEQFF
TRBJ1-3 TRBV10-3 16 CAISVGVGLSGNTIYF
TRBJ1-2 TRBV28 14 CASRSAGGGYGYTF
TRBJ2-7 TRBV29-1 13 CSAARDRGNEQYF
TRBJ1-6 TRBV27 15 CASRPDRFTNSPLHF
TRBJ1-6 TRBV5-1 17 CASRGDRSSSYNSPLHF
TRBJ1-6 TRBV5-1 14 CASSLETTKSPLHF
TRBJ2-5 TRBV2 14 CASRLLAYQETQYF
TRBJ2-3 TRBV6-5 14 CASSTGQRTDTQYF
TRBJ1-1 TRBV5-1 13 CASSRQGGTEAFF
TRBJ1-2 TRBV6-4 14 CASSDSTGGYGYTF
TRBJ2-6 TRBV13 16 CASSPQELSGANVLTF
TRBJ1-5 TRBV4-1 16 CASSPPGAVLNQPQHF
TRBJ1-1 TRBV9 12 CASSGGHTEAFF
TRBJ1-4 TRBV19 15 CASSIAGQGEEKLFF
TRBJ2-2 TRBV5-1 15 CASRFLAGNTGELFF
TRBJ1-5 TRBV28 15 CASNGVDRVNQPQHF
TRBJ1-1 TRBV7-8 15 CASSRGGVGLSGAFF
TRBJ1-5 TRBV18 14 CASSLDRGNQPQHF
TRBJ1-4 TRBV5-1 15 CASTPVAGMTEKLFF
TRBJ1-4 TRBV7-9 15 CASSLGQGANEKLFF
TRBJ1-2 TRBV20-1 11 CSVADLFGYTF
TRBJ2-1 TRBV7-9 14 CASSFAPGGGEQFF
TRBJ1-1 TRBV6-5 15 CASNPQGSQNTEAFF
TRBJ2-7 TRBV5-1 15 CASSLAGGDSYEQYF
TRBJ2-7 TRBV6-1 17 CASSETRTGGVPYEQYF
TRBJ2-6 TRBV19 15 CASKGGDSGANVLTF
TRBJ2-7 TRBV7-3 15 CASSLRPRSSYEQYF
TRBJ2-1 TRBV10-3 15 CAISEGTVSYNEQFF
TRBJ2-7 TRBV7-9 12 CASSARGYEQYF
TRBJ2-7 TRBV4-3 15 CASSQGPQGFYEQYF
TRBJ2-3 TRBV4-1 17 CASSHDPTGWGTDTQYF
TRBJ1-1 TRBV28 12 CASSLMETEAFF
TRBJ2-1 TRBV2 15 CASSSGAGVVNEQFF
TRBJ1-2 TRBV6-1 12 CASSEPGVGYTF
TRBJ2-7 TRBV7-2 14 CASSLNRGSTEQYF
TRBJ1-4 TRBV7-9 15 CASSSQGNINEKLFF
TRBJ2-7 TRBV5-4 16 CASSWGTTLSPYEQYF
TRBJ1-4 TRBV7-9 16 CASSLKGSDQNEKLFF
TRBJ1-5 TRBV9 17 CASSAPRSDRELKPQHF
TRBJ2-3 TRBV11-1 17 CASSLASPSRGIDTQYF
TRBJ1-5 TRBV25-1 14 CASSEVRIDQPQHF
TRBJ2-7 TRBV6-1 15 CASSEGPYHQYEQYF
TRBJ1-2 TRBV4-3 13 CASSQDHGTGYTF